The 16 T cell receptor beta chains listed next were all sequenced from one sample in a study of cytomegalovirus exposure and HLA in healthy donors. Vbeta (60) and Jbeta (13) primers were used in the PCR. The table came from immunoSEQ multiplex PCR; TCRdb's copy has only in-frame clones and leaves some out. The sample holds about 55,000 clones, 70% to 80% seen once. Sequences were obtained from PBMCs. The origin of the receptors is a female donor in good health and CMV-seronegative.

J is TRBJ2-1 and V is TRBV9, with D tentatively TRBD2 (5 bases). Trimming pared 0 bases from V and 10 bases from J, leaving 11 bases between. The CDR3 extends over 13 amino acids. Germline lookup yields CDR1 SGDLS and CDR2 YYNGEE. Written as DNA, the CDR3 is TGTGCCAGCAGCGTAGATCTAGCAGGCGAGCAGTTCTTC. Translated: CASSVDLAGEQFF.

This clone is labeled as medium-sized (0.01 to 0.1%). The rearrangement links TRBV2 to TRBJ1-1, with 8 nucleotides matching TRBD1. V gave up 4 bases and J gave up 6 bases; unmatched junction bases: 13. The germline gives CDR1 SNHLY, CDR2 FYNNEI. This CDR3 is built from 16 residues. For the CDR3, the DNA is TGTGCCAGCAGTGTTCCCAGGGGGCGCAGCTCGGCTGAAGCTTTCTTT. Residues: CASSVPRGRSSAEAFF. Variable domain in full (rest from reference TRBV2 and TRBJ1-1): EPEVTQTPSHQVTQMGQEVILRCVPISNHLYFYWYRQILGQKVEFLVSFYNNEISEKSEIFDDQFSVERPDGSNFTLKIRSTKLEDSAMYFCASSVPRGRSSAEAFFGQGTRLTVV.

The chain couples TRBV4-3 to TRBJ1-2; a weak D match, TRBD1 (5 bases). Per the germline V gene, CDR1 is LGHNA and CDR2 is YSLEER. With 0 bases removed from V and 0 bases from J, the gap between germline ends came to 11 bases. The CDR3 is 16 amino acids. The CDR3 here is CASSQEWGVTNYGYTF. The DNA for the CDR3 is TGCGCCAGCAGCCAAGAGTGGGGGGTTACTAACTATGGCTACACCTTC.

This clone was observed once. The J gene is TRBJ2-3, the V gene TRBV9, with TRBD2 matching 8 bases. V trimming: 0 bases; J trimming: 10 bases; junction bases outside the gene matches: 10. Per the germline V gene, CDR1 is SGDLS and CDR2 is YYNGEE. The CDR3 covers 15 residues. CDR3 amino acids: CASSVDRGGQEAQYF. The CDR3 nucleotides read TGTGCCAGCAGCGTAGATCGGGGGGGCCAGGAAGCGCAGTATTTT.

The chain carries TRBV6-1 and TRBJ2-7; D might be TRBD2 (6 bases). The V end was cut by 4 bases, the J end by 5 bases, with 18 bases between. Per germline, CDR1 MNHNS and CDR2 SASEGT. CDR3 length: 15 residues. The CDR3 here is CASSGGVLGAHEQYF. CDR3 in DNA: TGTGCCAGCAGTGGGGGGGTATTGGGTGCCCACGAGCAGTACTTC.

The chain links TRBV4-3 to TRBJ1-1, with 11 bases matching TRBD1. CDR1 is LGHNA, CDR2 YSLEER, per germline. The CDR3 contains 16 residues. After removal of 1 base from V and 3 bases from J, the junction contained 4 bases not matched to a gene. In nucleotides, the CDR3 is TGCGCCAGCAGCCAAGGGACAGGGGGCGCGGACACTGAAGCTTTCTTT. The encoded protein is CASSQGTGGADTEAFF.

The J gene is TRBJ2-1, the V gene TRBV5-6; possibly TRBD1 for D (5 bases). Per germline, CDR1 SGHDT and CDR2 YYEEEE. V lost 0 bases and J lost 4, with 11 bases in between. CDR3 size: 15 residues. CDR3 nucleotide sequence: TGTGCCAGCAGCTTGGGGGCAGGGAATTACAATGAGCAGTTCTTC. This gives the protein CASSLGAGNYNEQFF. Full variable domain (missing parts from reference TRBV5-6 and TRBJ2-1): DAGVTQSPTHLIKTRGQQVTLRCSPKSGHDTVSWYQQALGQGPQFIFQYYEEEERQRGNFPDRFSGHQFPNYSSELNVNALLLGDSALYLCASSLGAGNYNEQFFGPGTRLTVL.

This chain links TRBV15 with TRBJ1-5; D ambiguous. The CDR3 loop spans 16 amino acids. Germline loops: CDR1 LNHNV, CDR2 YYDKDF (reference sequence). Trimming took 0 bases from V and 3 from J, leaving 12 bases between them. The CDR3 loop reads CATSRDEETYNQPQHF. CDR3 sequence (DNA): TGTGCCACCAGCAGAGATGAGGAGACTTACAATCAGCCCCAGCATTTT.

Of note for this clone: This sample includes further DNA sequences coding for the same CDR3. CDR3 loop: CASTVVTGNTGELFF. The CDR3, as DNA: TGTGCCAGCACCGTCGTAACAGGGAACACCGGGGAGCTGTTTTTT. The chain carries TRBV2 and TRBJ2-2; D is perhaps TRBD1 (5 bases). Trimming stripped 7 bases from V and 1 base from J, with 13 bases between. Germline CDR1 is SNHLY and CDR2 is FYNNEI. The CDR3 contains 15 residues.

V gene TRBV28 combines with J gene TRBJ1-4; the match to TRBD1 covers 9 bases. Germline V gives CDR1 MDHEN, CDR2 SYDVKM. This CDR3 is 12 amino acids long. J was trimmed by 13 bases and V by 6 bases; bases with no gene match: 6. The CDR3 nucleotides are TGTGCCAGCAGGCGGACAGGGGTGGGACTGTTTTTT. Translation gives CASRRTGVGLFF.

V usage is TRBV18 and J usage is TRBJ1-2; 7 bases are shared with TRBD1. The V gene's germline CDR1 is KGHSH and CDR2 LQKENI. The CDR3 covers 15 residues. With 4 bases clipped from V and 3 bases from J, the junction kept 8 bases outside the gene matches. The CDR3 here is CASSLTGIKDYGYTF. For the CDR3, the DNA is TGTGCCAGCTCACTGACAGGGATTAAGGACTATGGCTACACCTTC.

The V gene is TRBV19, the J gene TRBJ2-2; possibly TRBD1 for D (6 bases). The CDR3 runs to 16 residues. Germline V gene data show CDR1 as LNHDA and CDR2 as SQIVND (reference sequence). Deletions cut 9 bases from V and 6 bases from J, with 23 bases between. The CDR3 protein is CARLIRDNCSAGELFF. The CDR3 coding sequence is TGTGCCAGACTTATCCGGGACAACTGTTCGGCCGGGGAGCTGTTTTTT.

The rearrangement links TRBV2 to TRBJ1-5; 8 bases match TRBD1. Per the germline V gene, CDR1 is SNHLY and CDR2 is FYNNEI. V dropped 5 bases and J dropped 7; count of bases not matched to a gene: 7. This CDR3 region has 14 residues. The DNA for the CDR3 is TGTGCCAGCAGTTACTCAGGGGGCGGGCAGCCCCAGCATTTT. Translated, it gives CASSYSGGGQPQHF.

This chain connects TRBV7-9 to TRBJ1-5; D is possibly TRBD1 (6 bases). V was clipped by 5 bases and J by 0 bases, with 14 bases between them. The CDR3 has 16 residues. Germline loops: CDR1 SEHNR, CDR2 FQNEAQ (reference sequence). The DNA for the CDR3 is TGTGCCAGCAGCATAACCCGGGACAATAGCAATCAGCCCCAGCATTTT. Its translation: CASSITRDNSNQPQHF.

The CDR3, as DNA: TGTGCCAGCAGCTTAGTACCCGCTAGCGGGGGGCCTTACAATGAGCAGTTCTTC. This translates into CASSLVPASGGPYNEQFF. The genes are TRBV7-2 and TRBJ2-1, with 11 bases lining up with TRBD2. Trimming removed 1 base from V and 4 bases from J; junction bases left unmatched: 9. The CDR3 loop spans 18 amino acids. The germline V gene encodes CDR1 SGHTA and CDR2 FQGNSA.

This clone was seen once. The CDR3 loop is CASGFPRGKAFF. DNA for the CDR3: TGTGCTAGTGGTTTCCCCAGGGGAAAAGCTTTCTTT. V gene TRBV12-5 combines with J gene TRBJ1-1; the D gene is possibly TRBD1 (6 bases). Germline values: CDR1 LGHNT, CDR2 FRNRAP. The CDR3 spans 12 residues. With 3 bases removed from V and 9 bases from J, the gap between germline ends came to 11 bases.